The 28 T cell receptor beta chains below all came from one sample that was sequenced in a study of regulatory T cells in long-lasting Graves disease. As to time point: newly diagnosed GD, antithyroid drugs for less than 3 months. PBMC-extracted RNA yielded the TCR library. With iRepertoire HTBI primers and Arm-PCR of CDR3 regions, TCR beta libraries were built. Using its own MiXCR run on the multiplex PCR reads, TCRdb lists one record per CDR3 protein. The table lists 400,000 to 500,000 distinct CDR3 sequences, approximately 16% of them singletons, with 20% to 25% in the top ten. The same sample was also studied in work on T cells in Graves' hyperthyroidism and ophthalmopathy.

The specimen was peripheral blood mononuclear cells (PBMCs), collected at new diagnosis, from a patient treated with antithyroid drugs. These receptors came from a woman aged 18-29 years with Graves disease.

The sample holds many counts of this clonotype. The rearrangement uses TRBV7-3 and TRBJ2-5; D remains ambiguous. Germline-derived CDR1 and CDR2 are SGHTA and FQGTGA. V shed 2 bases and J shed 2 bases, with 6 bases lying between them. This CDR3 is built from 13 residues. DNA for the CDR3: TGTGCCAGCAGCTTACTCGCGCAAGAGACCCAGTACTTC. This encodes CASSLLAQETQYF.

This clonotype was counted between two and nine times. The V call is TRBV10-3, the J call TRBJ2-5; D is perhaps TRBD2 (5 bases). This CDR3 comprises 11 residues. CDR1 and CDR2 (germline): ENHRY, SYGVKD. V lost 10 bases, J lost 5 bases, and 11 bases lay in between. For the CDR3, the DNA is TGTGCCACGAAGGAGGAGGAGACCCAGTACTTC. Translated: CATKEEETQYF.

This clonotype showed up just a few times. The CDR3 DNA reads TGTGCCAGTAGTAAGGCTAGCGGACCCTACGAGCAGTACTTC. This sequence encodes CASSKASGPYEQYF. The chain uses TRBV19 and TRBJ2-7; TRBD2 agrees at 7 bases. CDR3 size: 14 residues. Germline lookup yields CDR1 LNHDA and CDR2 SQIVND (reference sequence). Unmatched junction bases numbered 5, after V lost 4 bases and J lost 2 bases.

The table lists this clonotype with many counts. The J gene is TRBJ2-7, the V gene TRBV18; perhaps TRBD1 as D (5 bases). This CDR3 has 15 residues. Trimming stripped 2 bases from V and 3 bases from J, with 14 bases between. In germline, CDR1 is KGHSH, CDR2 LQKENI. The CDR3 sequence: CASSPLPDIFYEQYF. In DNA, the CDR3 is TGTGCCAGCTCACCATTACCGGACATCTTCTACGAGCAGTACTTC.

This chain connects TRBV19 to TRBJ1-5; the D gene is possibly TRBD1 (6 bases). Looked up from germline, CDR1 is LNHDA and CDR2 is SQIVND (reference sequence). The germline V and J ends were trimmed by 9 bases and 0 bases, with 15 bases remaining between them. The CDR3 is 15 residues long. CDR3 loop: CASGFRGNSNQPQHF. The CDR3 nucleotides are TGTGCCAGCGGGTTCAGGGGCAATAGCAATCAGCCCCAGCATTTT.

This clonotype appeared many times. The V call is TRBV20-1, the J call TRBJ2-7; TRBD2 matches 8 bases. In germline, CDR1 is DFQATT, CDR2 SNEGSKA (reference sequence). The CDR3 totals 14 residues. Trimming cost V 4 bases and J 4 bases; bases outside gene matches: 9. The DNA of the CDR3 is TGCAGTGCTACAAAAACTAGCGGAGGATACGAGCAGTACTTC. As protein: CSATKTSGGYEQYF.

The V gene is TRBV20-1, the J gene TRBJ2-1, with D maybe TRBD1 (5 bases). Germline CDR1 DFQATT, CDR2 SNEGSKA (reference sequence). CDR3 size: 13 residues. The V end was cut by 6 bases, the J end by 4 bases, with 13 bases between. CDR3 amino acids: CSAPSDTYNEQFF. CDR3 in DNA: TGCAGTGCCCCTTCGGACACATACAATGAGCAGTTCTTC.

This clonotype was counted many times. This rearrangement joins TRBV2 to TRBJ2-1; a weak D match, TRBD2 (7 bases). In germline, CDR1 is SNHLY, CDR2 FYNNEI. Between the trimmed V and J ends, which lost 7 bases and 6 bases, there was a span of 19 bases. The CDR3 sequence is 15 residues long. In DNA, the CDR3 is TGTGCCAGCACAAAACTAGTAGGGGGGGGCAATGAGCAGTTCTTC. This sequence encodes CASTKLVGGGNEQFF.

As to this clonotype: This may come from a read error, since a much larger clone is one base off. The CDR3 region has the DNA TGTGCCAGCAGTTATCTAGCGGGAGTGAAAAATGAGCAGTACTTC. As protein: CASSYLAGVKNEQYF. This chain uses TRBV6-5 with TRBJ2-5; 10 bases line up with TRBD2. V trimming: 3 bases; J trimming: 11 bases; junction bases outside the gene matches: 12. The CDR3 is 15 amino acids. Germline lookup yields CDR1 MNHEY and CDR2 SVGAGI.

Concerning this clonotype itself: This may be a read error: a much more frequent sequence differs by one nucleotide. The chain is built from TRBV28 and TRBJ2-7; 7 bases match TRBD1. Germline CDR1 and CDR2: MDHEN and SYDVKM. The CDR3 has 15 residues. J was trimmed by 7 bases and V by 5 bases; bases with no gene match: 14. The CDR3 here is CASSDRAFDYNEQYF. CDR3 nucleotide sequence: TGTGCCAGCAGTGACAGGGCATTTGACTACAATGAGCAGTACTTC.

The chain is built from TRBV4-1 and TRBJ1-2; the D gene is possibly TRBD1 (6 bases). Trimming removed 0 bases at V and 8 bases at J, with 25 bases between. The CDR3 length is 18 residues. CDR1 and CDR2 from the germline V gene are MGHRA and YSYEKL. The CDR3 DNA reads TGCGCCAGCAGCCAAGATCGGTCGGGGGCCAGGGAAAGGGACGGCTACACCTTC. Its protein product is CASSQDRSGARERDGYTF.

Comment on this clonotype: With a much larger clone just one base away, this may be a read error. The rearrangement links TRBV7-8 to TRBJ1-1; D gene unclear. Per the germline V gene, CDR1 is SGHVS and CDR2 is FQNEAQ. The CDR3 totals 12 residues. V lost 5 bases and J lost 5, with 9 bases in between. The CDR3 loop reads CASSPVGTEAFF. The CDR3 coding sequence is TGTGCCAGCAGCCCCGTTGGGACTGAAGCTTTCTTT.

This clonotype was counted only a few times. The chain uses TRBV28 and TRBJ1-6; 7 bases align to TRBD1. The CDR3 has 16 amino acids. CDR1 is MDHEN, CDR2 SYDVKM, per germline. V was pared by 1 base and J by 3 bases, with 3 bases of the junction left unmatched. CDR3 nucleotides: TGTGCCAGCAGTTTATCGGCAGGGGGCTATAATTCACCCCTCCACTTT. As protein: CASSLSAGGYNSPLHF.

At least ten counts were recorded for this clonotype. The chain links TRBV29-1 to TRBJ2-3; possible D gene TRBD2, 5 bases. This CDR3 has 14 amino acids. V gave up 3 bases and J gave up 5 bases, with 15 bases separating them. Germline-derived CDR1 and CDR2 are SQVTM and ANQGSEA. The CDR3 bases are TGCAGCGTTGAGGGGTTCGGGGTCAGAGATACGCAGTATTTT. This gives the protein CSVEGFGVRDTQYF.

The chain has TRBV7-8 and TRBJ2-1; D is perhaps TRBD1 or TRBD2 (7 bases each). Trimming took off 0 bases at V and 3 bases at J, with 21 bases between the two ends. CDR1 and CDR2 (germline): SGHVS, FQNEAQ. This CDR3 spans 19 amino acids. The CDR3 sequence is CASSLALRQGGKNYNEQFF. In DNA form, the CDR3 reads TGTGCCAGCAGCTTAGCCCTGAGACAGGGAGGGAAAAACTACAATGAGCAGTTCTTC. The full variable domain, with the rest looked up from reference TRBV7-8 and TRBJ2-1, is GAGVSQSPRYKVAKRGQDVALRCDPISGHVSLFWYQQALGQGPEFLTYFQNEAQLDKSGLPSDRFFAERPEGSVSTLKIQRTQQEDSAVYLCASSLALRQGGKNYNEQFFGPGTRLTVL.

A word on this clonotype: A much larger clonotype is one base distant, so this may be a read error. V usage is TRBV18 and J usage is TRBJ1-6; TRBD1 is a possible D gene (6 bases). The CDR3 extends over 15 amino acids. Germline V CDR1 and CDR2: KGHSH, LQKENI. CDR3 coding DNA: TGTGCCAGCTCCCGAGAGACAGGTGGAGATTCACCCCTCGACTTT. It translates to CASSRETGGDSPLDF.

This clonotype was seen only a few times. CDR3 coding DNA: TGTGCCAGCAGTGTTTATGCGGACCAGAACACTGAAGCTTTCTTT. This gives the protein CASSVYADQNTEAFF. V gene TRBV6-4 combines with J gene TRBJ1-1; D is unclear. CDR3 size: 15 residues. The germline CDR1 and CDR2 sequences are MRHNA and SNTAGT. Trimming took 4 bases from V and 1 from J, leaving 13 bases between them.

This chain uses TRBV28 with TRBJ2-3, with a possible D match to TRBD2 (5 bases). Trimming left V 7 bases short and J 6 bases short, with 8 bases between. CDR1 and CDR2 (germline): MDHEN, SYDVKM. The CDR3 is made up of 11 amino acids. CDR3 coding DNA: TGTGCCAGCACCCAGCGGGATACGCAGTATTTT. Protein product: CASTQRDTQYF. Variable domain in full (rest from reference TRBV28 and TRBJ2-3): DVKVTQSSRYLVKRTGEKVFLECVQDMDHENMFWYRQDPGLGLRLIYFSYDVKMKEKGDIPEGYSVSREKKERFSLILESASTNQTSMYLCASTQRDTQYFGPGTRLTVL.

The gene calls are TRBV5-4 and TRBJ1-5, with D possibly TRBD1 on 6 matching bases. Trimming took off 1 base at V and 5 bases at J, with 10 bases between the two ends. Germline V gene sequence: CDR1 SGHNT, CDR2 YYREEE (reference sequence). CDR3 length equals 14 residues. Here the CDR3 DNA reads TGTGCCAGCAGCTTGAAGGACAGTCATCAGCCCCAGCATTTT. This encodes CASSLKDSHQPQHF.

This clonotype was counted many times. V usage is TRBV28 and J usage is TRBJ2-7; the D is unclear. Germline CDR1 MDHEN, CDR2 SYDVKM. This CDR3 is 12 amino acids long. V gave up 1 base and J gave up 4 bases, with 5 bases separating them. CDR3 loop: CASSLLGYEQYF. CDR3 in DNA: TGTGCCAGCAGTTTATTGGGGTACGAGCAGTACTTC.

This clonotype was counted between two and nine times. The chain carries TRBV2 and TRBJ2-5, with unresolved D. Deletions cut 3 bases from V and 5 bases from J, with 10 bases between. CDR1 is SNHLY, CDR2 FYNNEI, per germline. CDR3 length: 13 amino acids. DNA of the CDR3: TGTGCCAGCAGTGATCCTAGTCGGGAGACCCAGTACTTC. As protein: CASSDPSRETQYF.

This clonotype was recorded a few times. The conserved closing phenylalanine or tryptophan is absent in this CDR3, likely reflecting a read error. The DNA of the CDR3 is TGTGCCAGCAGTACCGAATTGGGGGGGAATAGCAATCAGCCCCAGCATTGT. Protein product: CASSTELGGNSNQPQHC. This chain links TRBV12-3 or TRBV12-4 with TRBJ1-5, with D tentatively TRBD1 (5 bases). The CDR3 has 17 residues. V gave up 5 bases and J gave up 0 bases, with 17 bases separating them.

The CDR3 region is CASSLRSPYTDTQYF. The CDR3 DNA reads TGCGCCAGCAGCTTAAGGTCTCCCTACACAGATACGCAGTATTTT. V gene TRBV5-1 combines with J gene TRBJ2-3, with no clear D. This CDR3 has 15 amino acids. The germline V gene has CDR1 SGHRS and CDR2 YFSETQ. Trimming shortened V by 2 bases and J by 2 bases, and 12 bases separated the two germline ends.

This clonotype came up many times. The V gene is TRBV20-1, the J gene TRBJ2-3; D not certain. The CDR3 is 14 residues long. The V gene's germline CDR1 is DFQATT and CDR2 SNEGSKA (reference sequence). Trimming cost V 4 bases and J 3 bases, with 14 bases left between them. Here the CDR3 DNA reads TGCAGTGCTACTTCAATGCAGGTGACAGATACGCAGTATTTT. It specifies CSATSMQVTDTQYF.

As to this clonotype: A much larger clone is a single base away; this may be a read error. The V call is TRBV28, the J call TRBJ2-7, with TRBD2 matching over 7 bases. The germline V gene encodes CDR1 MDHEN and CDR2 SYDVKM. This CDR3 has 15 amino acids. V shed 3 bases, J shed 7 bases, and the junction held 12 bases outside the gene matches. The CDR3 protein is CASSLVGGADNEQYF. CDR3 in DNA: TGTGCCAGCAGTTTGGTGGGAGGGGCGGACAATGAGCAGTACTTC.

This clonotype was found many times. This chain connects TRBV20-1 to TRBJ2-5; TRBD1 might be the D (8 bases). Trimming took off 7 bases at V and 4 bases at J, with 19 bases between the two ends. The CDR3 has 14 residues. The germline V gene encodes CDR1 DFQATT and CDR2 SNEGSKA (reference sequence). This CDR3 is CSVEDRGGGETQYF. Written as DNA, the CDR3 is TGCAGTGTCGAAGACAGGGGAGGGGGAGAGACCCAGTACTTC.

The J gene is TRBJ1-4, the V gene TRBV7-9, with unresolved D. Germline V lookup: CDR1 SEHNR, CDR2 FQNEAQ (reference sequence). CDR3 length: 13 residues. The V end lost 1 base, the J end lost 11 bases, and 11 bases lay between the germline ends. The CDR3 loop is CASSLVEDDKLFF. The CDR3 region has the DNA TGTGCCAGCAGCTTAGTAGAGGACGATAAACTGTTTTTT.

The CDR3 bases are TGTGCCAGCAGTATGGGCGGACCACCGAACACCGGGGAGCTGTTTTTT. This gives the protein CASSMGGPPNTGELFF. The genes are TRBV2 and TRBJ2-2, with D unclear. The CDR3 totals 16 residues. Trimming removed 5 bases at V and 0 bases at J, with 13 bases between. Germline assignment: CDR1 SNHLY and CDR2 FYNNEI.